This passage covers 27 T cell receptor beta chains from one sample sequenced in a study of blood T cell repertoires in COVID-19. Produced via immunoSEQ multiplex PCR; TCRdb's table is partial and in-frame only. The sample holds under 250,000 clones, approximately 87% seen once. The sample was peripheral blood. Receptors originate from a woman in her 70s with active or convalescent COVID-19.

The rearrangement joins TRBV9 to TRBJ1-1; 8 bases match TRBD1. Germline V gene data show CDR1 as SGDLS and CDR2 as YYNGEE. The CDR3 is 14 amino acids. The V gene end was trimmed by 1 base and the J gene end by 10 bases; junction bases not matched to a gene: 9. As DNA, the CDR3 is TGTGCCAGCAGCGTAACCCCAGGGGGCATGGGAGCTTTCTTT. Amino acid sequence: CASSVTPGGMGAFF. The entire variable domain, with the rest obtained from reference TRBV9 and TRBJ1-1, is as follows: DSGVTQTPKHLITATGQRVTLRCSPRSGDLSVYWYQQSLDQGLQFLIQYYNGEERAKGNILERFSAQQFPDLHSELNLSSLELGDSALYFCASSVTPGGMGAFFGQGTRLTVV.

The chain employs TRBV5-6 and TRBJ2-1, with 12 bases aligning to TRBD2. Per the germline V gene, CDR1 is SGHDT and CDR2 is YYEEEE. The trim removed 5 bases at V and 4 bases at J, leaving 4 bases unmatched. CDR3 length: 15 amino acids. The CDR3 reads CASRFGLAGYNEQFF. The CDR3 coding sequence is TGTGCCAGCAGGTTTGGACTAGCGGGGTACAATGAGCAGTTCTTC. Based on the CDR3 plus reference TRBV5-6 and TRBJ2-1, the full variable domain is DAGVTQSPTHLIKTRGQQVTLRCSPKSGHDTVSWYQQALGQGPQFIFQYYEEEERQRGNFPDRFSGHQFPNYSSELNVNALLLGDSALYLCASRFGLAGYNEQFFGPGTRLTVL.

CDR3 bases: TGCAGCGTTGAACACAGGGGAGCTAACTATGGCTACACCTTC. Its translation: CSVEHRGANYGYTF. The V gene is TRBV29-1, the J gene TRBJ1-2; 7 bases align to TRBD1. The trim removed 2 bases at V and 0 bases at J, leaving 3 bases unmatched. This CDR3 region has 14 residues. Germline-derived CDR1 and CDR2 are SQVTM and ANQGSEA. Filled out from reference TRBV29-1 and TRBJ1-2, the complete variable domain reads SAVISQKPSRDICQRGTSLTIQCQVDSQVTMMFWYRQQPGQSLTLIATANQGSEATYESGFVIDKFPISRPNLTFSTLTVSNMSPEDSSIYLCSVEHRGANYGYTFGSGTRLTVV.

A note on this clone: This specimen includes other DNA sequences encoding the same CDR3. The rearrangement links TRBV18 to TRBJ2-3; D not resolved. The CDR3 runs 13 residues. Trimming left V 3 bases short and J 4 bases short, with 8 bases between. CDR1 and CDR2 from the germline V gene are KGHSH and LQKENI. The CDR3 sequence: CASSPPSADTQYF. In DNA form, the CDR3 reads TGTGCCAGCTCACCCCCCAGTGCAGATACGCAGTATTTT. Combining the CDR3 with reference TRBV18 and TRBJ2-3 gives the whole variable domain NAGVMQNPRHLVRRRGQEARLRCSPMKGHSHVYWYRQLPEEGLKFMVYLQKENIIDESGMPKERFSAEFPKEGPSILRIQQVVRGDSAAYFCASSPPSADTQYFGPGTRLTVL.

Regarding this clone: Additional DNA sequences in this sample encode the identical CDR3. This rearrangement joins TRBV5-1 to TRBJ1-5; no clear D. V was pared by 0 bases and J by 7 bases, with 11 bases between. The CDR3 has 14 amino acids. Germline CDR1 and CDR2: SGHRS and YFSETQ. The CDR3 bases are TGCGCCAGCAGCTTGGCCGGAGGAAACCAGCCCCAGCATTTT. This sequence encodes CASSLAGGNQPQHF. Filled out from reference TRBV5-1 and TRBJ1-5, the complete variable domain reads KAGVTQTPRYLIKTRGQQVTLSCSPISGHRSVSWYQQTPGQGLQFLFEYFSETQRNKGNFPGRFSGRQFSNSRSEMNVSTLELGDSALYLCASSLAGGNQPQHFGDGTRLSIL.

The V call is TRBV19, the J call TRBJ1-5, with 7 bases aligning to TRBD1. CDR3 length equals 15 residues. The trim removed 2 bases at V and 6 bases at J, leaving 7 bases unmatched. The germline V gene has CDR1 LNHDA and CDR2 SQIVND (reference sequence). The CDR3 sequence: CASSIRGQGSQPQHF. CDR3 nucleotides: TGTGCCAGTAGTATAAGGGGGCAGGGAAGTCAGCCCCAGCATTTT.

This clone was found once. The chain is built from TRBV5-1 and TRBJ2-1; no clear D. Germline CDR1 and CDR2: SGHRS and YFSETQ. V was cut by 6 bases and J by 5 bases, with 12 bases left in between. The CDR3 consists of 13 residues. CDR3 amino acids: CASKSAPDNEQFF. In nucleotides, the CDR3 is TGCGCCAGCAAGAGCGCACCCGACAATGAGCAGTTCTTC.

J is TRBJ2-2 and V is TRBV9; D perhaps matches TRBD2 (5 bases). Germline CDR1 SGDLS, CDR2 YYNGEE. With 3 bases removed from V and 7 bases from J, the gap between germline ends came to 13 bases. The CDR3 runs 14 residues. CDR3 nucleotide sequence: TGTGCCAGCAGCGCTGGGAGAGTTGGCGGGGAGCTGTTTTTT. It yields the protein CASSAGRVGGELFF.

The chain has TRBV30 and TRBJ1-5; D ambiguous. V lost 2 bases, J lost 3 bases, and 11 bases lay in between. CDR1 and CDR2 (germline): GTSNPN, SVGIG (reference sequence). This CDR3 region has 14 residues. The CDR3 DNA follows: TGTGCCTGGAGTTCCGACGGACTCAATCAGCCCCAGCATTTT. This translates into CAWSSDGLNQPQHF.

The J gene is TRBJ1-3, the V gene TRBV10-2; TRBD1 matches 10 bases. V gave up 7 bases and J gave up 4 bases; unmatched junction bases: 7. This CDR3 comprises 15 residues. The germline V gene encodes CDR1 WSHSY and CDR2 SAAADI. The CDR3 DNA reads as TGCGCCAGCAACGGACAGGGGGAATCGGGAAACACCATATATTTT. Its translation: CASNGQGESGNTIYF.

This clone was detected only once. This chain joins TRBV24-1 and TRBJ1-5; D perhaps matches TRBD1 (6 bases). The CDR3 runs to 15 residues. V was trimmed by 3 bases and J by 3 bases, leaving 11 bases between them. Germline V gene lookup returns CDR1 KGHDR and CDR2 SFDVKD. CDR3 bases: TGTGCCACCAGTGATGACAGGAAATTCAATCAGCCCCAGCATTTT. Amino acid sequence: CATSDDRKFNQPQHF.

This clone was detected ten times or more. The J gene is TRBJ1-2, the V gene TRBV4-2; 7 nucleotides align to TRBD1. The CDR3 runs to 15 residues. Trimming at V came to 3 bases and at J to 4 bases, leaving 8 bases not matched to a gene. The germline CDR1 and CDR2 sequences are LGHNA and YNFKEQ. The CDR3 DNA follows: TGTGCCAGCAGCCAGGGACAGCACGATGCCTATGGCTACACCTTC. Translating it yields CASSQGQHDAYGYTF.

This rearrangement joins TRBV11-2 to TRBJ2-2; no clear D gene. Trimming took off 7 bases at V and 7 bases at J, with 7 bases between the two ends. The CDR3 spans 11 residues. Germline V gene sequence: CDR1 SGHAT, CDR2 FQNNGV. The CDR3 region is CASTPSGELFF. Here the CDR3 DNA reads TGTGCCAGCACCCCCAGCGGGGAGCTGTTTTTT.

This clone was counted between two and nine times. The chain links TRBV4-2 to TRBJ1-1; 9 nucleotides match TRBD1. Trimming at V came to 2 bases and at J to 10 bases, leaving 11 bases not matched to a gene. CDR1 LGHNA and CDR2 YNFKEQ come from the germline V gene. The length of the CDR3 is 15 residues. The CDR3 nucleotides read TGTGCCAGCAGCCAACCGCCGGGACAGGGTTTGTCAGCTTTCTTT. It yields the protein CASSQPPGQGLSAFF.

This clone was picked up a small number of times. The rearrangement joins TRBV2 to TRBJ2-7; D might be TRBD1 (6 bases). Germline CDR1 SNHLY, CDR2 FYNNEI. Trimming left V 0 bases short and J 5 bases short, with 14 bases between. CDR3 size: 15 residues. In DNA form, the CDR3 reads TGTGCCAGCAGTGAAGCGCGAGGGGGTTTCCACGAGCAGTACTTC. Amino acid sequence: CASSEARGGFHEQYF.

The chain recombines TRBV7-3 with TRBJ2-5; 9 bases align to TRBD1. The CDR3 length is 14 residues. V was pared by 5 bases and J by 5 bases, with 6 bases of the junction left unmatched. Looked up from germline, CDR1 is SGHTA and CDR2 is FQGTGA. The CDR3 is CASSPTGGVETQYF. The CDR3 DNA sequence: TGTGCCAGCAGCCCGACAGGGGGGGTGGAGACCCAGTACTTC.

The table lists this clone with a count of one. The chain has TRBV12-3 or TRBV12-4 and TRBJ1-5, with no clear D. The germline V and J ends were trimmed by 5 bases and 5 bases, with 10 bases remaining between them. The CDR3 is 13 residues long. Here the CDR3 DNA reads TGTGCCAGCAGTCCCCAGGCCGATCAGCCCCAGCATTTT. The encoded protein is CASSPQADQPQHF.

The V gene is TRBV6-5, the J gene TRBJ1-2; a weak D match, TRBD1 (5 bases). Deletions cut 0 bases from V and 4 bases from J, with 12 bases between. CDR1 and CDR2 from the germline V gene are MNHEY and SVGAGI. This CDR3 spans 15 amino acids. The CDR3 sequence: CASSYSGGGGYGYTF. CDR3 sequence (DNA): TGTGCCAGCAGTTACTCCGGCGGGGGGGGCTATGGCTACACCTTC.

V gene TRBV5-1 combines with J gene TRBJ2-7, with TRBD1 matching over 11 bases. Per germline, CDR1 SGHRS and CDR2 YFSETQ. The CDR3 runs 16 residues. Unmatched junction bases numbered 11, after V lost 6 bases and J lost 3 bases. The chain's CDR3 is CASMDPGQGGLYEQYF. CDR3 nucleotide sequence: TGCGCCAGCATGGACCCGGGACAGGGGGGACTCTACGAGCAGTACTTC.

This chain joins TRBV5-1 and TRBJ2-7; D is ambiguous. Germline V CDR1 and CDR2: SGHRS, YFSETQ. This CDR3 comprises 14 residues. V was pared by 0 bases and J by 2 bases, with 9 bases between. The CDR3 region is CASSLEQPAYEQYF. CDR3 nucleotides: TGCGCCAGCAGCTTGGAACAGCCTGCCTACGAGCAGTACTTC.

This clone has just one count. The chain employs TRBV3-1 (or the pseudogene TRBV3-2) and TRBJ1-1, with 8 nucleotides matching TRBD1. Germline CDR1 and CDR2: LGHDT and YNNKEL (reference sequence). After removal of 4 bases from V and 4 bases from J, the junction contained 2 bases not matched to a gene. The CDR3 sequence is 13 residues long. In DNA form, the CDR3 reads TGTGCCAGCAGCCGGACAGGGAGCACTGAAGCTTTCTTT. Protein: CASSRTGSTEAFF.

This sequence joins TRBV5-6 and TRBJ1-2; D is ambiguous. Deletions cut 10 bases from V and 8 bases from J, with 27 bases between. The length of the CDR3 is 15 residues. Germline CDR1 reads SGHDT; CDR2 reads YYEEEE. The CDR3 DNA reads TGTGCCCCCCTTTGGAGAAGGTGGTTGGTGTGGGGCTACACCTTC. Its protein is CAPLWRRWLVWGYTF. Full variable domain (outside the CDR3, taken from reference TRBV5-6 and TRBJ1-2): DAGVTQSPTHLIKTRGQQVTLRCSPKSGHDTVSWYQQALGQGPQFIFQYYEEEERQRGNFPDRFSGHQFPNYSSELNVNALLLGDSALYLCAPLWRRWLVWGYTFGSGTRLTVV.

The chain links TRBV7-9 to TRBJ1-2; 8 bases are a match to TRBD1. The CDR3 is 13 amino acids. The V gene's germline CDR1 is SEHNR and CDR2 FQNEAQ (reference sequence). Trimming cost V 6 bases and J 3 bases; bases outside gene matches: 3. The DNA for the CDR3 is TGTGCCAGCAGTTTACAGGGGGACTATGGCTACACCTTC. This sequence encodes CASSLQGDYGYTF. Full variable domain (outside the CDR3, taken from reference TRBV7-9 and TRBJ1-2): DTGVSQNPRHKITKRGQNVTFRCDPISEHNRLYWYRQTLGQGPEFLTYFQNEAQLEKSRLLSDRFSAERPKGSFSTLEIQRTEQGDSAMYLCASSLQGDYGYTFGSGTRLTVV.

The V and J genes are TRBV29-1 and TRBJ2-7; a weak D match, TRBD1 (5 bases). V lost 7 bases and J lost 9, with 19 bases in between. The CDR3 spans 12 residues. Germline lookup yields CDR1 SQVTM and CDR2 ANQGSEA. Written as DNA, the CDR3 is TGCAGCGCTGCCCTTAGGGGTGGCGGGCAGTACTTC. This codes for CSAALRGGGQYF.

CDR3 nucleotide sequence: TGTGCCAGCATTCGGGGGGGACACACTGAAGCTTTCTTT. This codes for CASIRGGHTEAFF. This chain uses TRBV12-3 or TRBV12-4 with TRBJ1-1, with D possibly being TRBD1 (5 bases). V lost 7 bases, J lost 3 bases, and 12 bases lay in between. The CDR3 runs 13 residues.

This sequence joins TRBV5-1 and TRBJ1-6, with D tentatively TRBD1 (6 bases). V was shortened by 1 base and J by 8 bases, with 10 bases between the two germline ends. CDR1 SGHRS and CDR2 YFSETQ come from the germline V gene. The CDR3 is made up of 14 amino acids. This CDR3 reads CASSLLQGDSPLHF. The CDR3 DNA reads TGCGCCAGCAGCTTGTTACAGGGTGATTCACCCCTCCACTTT. The full variable domain, in which reference TRBV5-1 and TRBJ1-6 provide the parts outside the CDR3, is KAGVTQTPRYLIKTRGQQVTLSCSPISGHRSVSWYQQTPGQGLQFLFEYFSETQRNKGNFPGRFSGRQFSNSRSEMNVSTLELGDSALYLCASSLLQGDSPLHFGNGTRLTVT.

V and J are TRBV18 and TRBJ2-2, with D tentatively TRBD2 (5 bases). This CDR3 is 14 amino acids long. The V and J ends lost 0 bases and 9 bases respectively, with 11 bases between them. The germline gives CDR1 KGHSH, CDR2 LQKENI. Here the CDR3 reads CASSPPRLPRELFF. DNA of the CDR3: TGTGCCAGCTCACCACCGAGACTACCGAGGGAGCTGTTTTTT.